These 24 T cell receptor beta chains share one sample of origin, sequenced in a study of shared clonotypes between healthy human individuals. TCRdb's copy holds only in-frame clones and misses some; the assay was immunoSEQ multiplex PCR. This sample carries some 470,000 clones, about three quarters of them seen once, and the ten largest clones take roughly 13%. Sequenced: PBMCs. The receptors derive from a middle-aged woman in good health. Some clones in this sample may be carry-over from other donors' samples.

This clone was detected a few times. The rearrangement joins TRBV7-9 to TRBJ1-1; 9 bases fit TRBD1. Trimming removed 5 bases from V and 1 base from J; junction bases left unmatched: 5. The CDR3 length is 15 residues. Germline CDR1 reads SEHNR; CDR2 reads FQNEAQ (reference sequence). DNA of the CDR3: TGTGCCAGCAGCAACAGGGGGCGGGGGAACACTGAAGCTTTCTTT. It codes for CASSNRGRGNTEAFF.

Concerning this clone itself: This likely stems from a read error, as it lies one base from a far larger clone. The chain combines TRBV6-1 with TRBJ1-2; D not resolved. The V gene lost 7 bases and the J gene lost 6 bases, with 12 bases spanning the gap. The CDR3 covers 12 residues. The germline CDR1 and CDR2 sequences are MNHNS and SASEGT. CDR3 in DNA: TGTGCCAGCAATGACCCTCCACATGGCTACACCTTC. Translation gives CASNDPPHGYTF.

The chain employs TRBV7-2 and TRBJ2-5, with 8 positions matching TRBD1. Germline V gene data show CDR1 as SGHTA and CDR2 as FQGNSA. Germline trimming cut 4 bases from V and 3 bases from J; bases unmatched to any gene: 7. The CDR3 loop spans 15 amino acids. The DNA for the CDR3 is TGTGCCAGCAGCTCACACAGGGGGTACGAAGAGACCCAGTACTTC. This sequence encodes CASSSHRGYEETQYF. Complete variable domain (other parts from reference TRBV7-2 and TRBJ2-5): GAGVSQSPSNKVTEKGKDVELRCDPISGHTALYWYRQSLGQGLEFLIYFQGNSAPDKSGLPSDRFSAERTGGSVSTLTIQRTQQEDSAVYLCASSSHRGYEETQYFGPGTRLLVL.

This clone occurred many times. The rearrangement joins TRBV27 to TRBJ2-1; 9 bases agree with TRBD2. Looked up from germline, CDR1 is MNHEY and CDR2 is SMNVEV (reference sequence). Germline trimming cut 6 bases from V and 4 bases from J; bases unmatched to any gene: 16. The CDR3 is 18 amino acids. The CDR3 loop reads CASRIIADSGSPYNEQFF. CDR3 DNA: TGTGCCAGCAGAATTATTGCGGATAGCGGGAGTCCTTACAATGAGCAGTTCTTC.

V usage is TRBV11-2 and J usage is TRBJ2-5, with 7 bases identical to TRBD2. CDR1 and CDR2 from the germline V gene are SGHAT and FQNNGV. The V gene end was trimmed by 5 bases and the J gene end by 7 bases; junction bases not matched to a gene: 13. There are 15 residues in the CDR3. In DNA, the CDR3 is TGTGCCAGCAGCCCGCGACTAGCCCAGGGTTGGACCCAGTACTTC. Its translation: CASSPRLAQGWTQYF.

The rearrangement links TRBV29-1 to TRBJ2-5; no definite D call. TRBJ2-7 matches the DNA end more closely, so the J call is doubtful. CDR1 SQVTM and CDR2 ANQGSEA come from the germline V gene. The CDR3 is made up of 12 amino acids. DNA for the CDR3: TGCAGCGTCGGGCACGGACGCTACGAGCAGTACTTC. Translating it yields CSVGHGRYEQYF.

The chain employs TRBV28 and TRBJ2-2; possibly TRBD1 for D (5 bases). V was trimmed by 0 bases and J by 6 bases, leaving 11 bases between them. The CDR3 loop spans 15 amino acids. Germline lookup yields CDR1 MDHEN and CDR2 SYDVKM. The CDR3 is CASSLWGARAGELFF. The CDR3 DNA reads TGTGCCAGCAGTTTATGGGGCGCCAGGGCCGGGGAGCTGTTTTTT.

V gene TRBV19 combines with J gene TRBJ1-5, with TRBD1 matching over 7 bases. From germline, CDR1 is LNHDA and CDR2 SQIVND (reference sequence). The CDR3 covers 16 residues. Trimming at V came to 9 bases and at J to 0 bases, leaving 11 bases not matched to a gene. The CDR3: CASCRDSRDSNQPQHF. The CDR3 nucleotides are TGTGCCAGCTGTCGGGACAGTCGAGATAGCAATCAGCCCCAGCATTTT.

The chain links TRBV6-6 to TRBJ2-7, with D perhaps assigned TRBD1 or TRBD2 (5 bases each). V was shortened by 6 bases and J by 0 bases, with 18 bases between the two germline ends. The CDR3 totals 16 residues. The germline gives CDR1 MNHNY, CDR2 SVGAGI (reference sequence). The CDR3 region is CASRYRTVGTSYEQYF. CDR3 in DNA: TGTGCCAGCAGATACAGGACTGTGGGGACCTCCTACGAGCAGTACTTC.

V is TRBV30 and J is TRBJ2-1; TRBD1 agrees at 10 bases. The CDR3 has 19 residues. CDR1 and CDR2 (germline): GTSNPN, SVGIG (reference sequence). V gave up 1 base and J gave up 6 bases; unmatched junction bases: 18. The CDR3 DNA is TGTGCCTGGAGTGCAACCCCGTGGGACAGGGGCTGGTTTGGCAATGAGCAGTTCTTC. Translating it yields CAWSATPWDRGWFGNEQFF. Based on the CDR3 plus reference TRBV30 and TRBJ2-1, the full variable domain is SQTIHQWPATLVQPVGSPLSLECTVEGTSNPNLYWYRQAAGRGLQLLFYSVGIGQISSEVPQNLSASRPQDRQFILSSKKLLLSDSGFYLCAWSATPWDRGWFGNEQFFGPGTRLTVL.

The chain is built from TRBV15 and TRBJ2-5; tentative D call: TRBD2 (5 bases). CDR3 length: 14 amino acids. Trimming took 1 base from V and 3 from J, leaving 9 bases between them. The germline V gene encodes CDR1 LNHNV and CDR2 YYDKDF (reference sequence). This chain's CDR3 is CATSRGGEKETQYF. The CDR3 bases are TGTGCCACCAGCAGAGGGGGAGAGAAAGAGACCCAGTACTTC.

The chain has TRBV27 and TRBJ1-5; 7 bases align to TRBD1. The J segment lost 0 bases and the V segment lost 5 bases, leaving 7 bases of the junction unmatched. The CDR3 has 16 residues. CDR1 is MNHEY and CDR2 is SMNVEV in the germline V gene (reference sequence). The CDR3 coding sequence is TGTGCCAGCAGTCCCAGGACAGGCTATAGCAATCAGCCCCAGCATTTT. Amino acids: CASSPRTGYSNQPQHF.

The V gene is TRBV7-6, the J gene TRBJ2-7, with 7 bases identical to TRBD1. CDR1 is SGHVS, CDR2 FNYEAQ, per germline. V was pared by 2 bases and J by 5 bases, with 12 bases of the junction left unmatched. This CDR3 is built from 16 residues. The CDR3 protein is CASSLNYVQGNDEQYF. The CDR3 region has the DNA TGTGCCAGCAGCTTAAATTATGTACAGGGGAACGACGAGCAGTACTTC.

This clone was counted at least ten times. The chain is built from TRBV30 and TRBJ1-1; D gene unclear. The germline CDR1 and CDR2 sequences are GTSNPN and SVGIG (reference sequence). The CDR3 sequence is 12 residues long. V was pared by 3 bases and J by 1 base, with 6 bases between. The chain's CDR3 is CAWRSENTEAFF. CDR3 nucleotides: TGTGCCTGGAGATCAGAGAACACTGAAGCTTTCTTT.

This chain joins TRBV14 and TRBJ2-2; a possible D gene is TRBD2 (5 bases). The CDR3 loop spans 13 amino acids. The V end lost 4 bases, the J end lost 6 bases, and 9 bases lay between the germline ends. The germline V gene has CDR1 SGHDN and CDR2 FVKESK. In DNA, the CDR3 is TGTGCCAGCAGCCCCACTAGGGCCGGGGAGCTGTTTTTT. This codes for CASSPTRAGELFF.

With respect to this clone: A far larger clone is a single base away, which makes a read error likely. In the same sample, other DNA sequences code for this CDR3. The chain employs TRBV15 and TRBJ2-7; no firm D call. From germline, CDR1 is LNHNV and CDR2 YYDKDF (reference sequence). V lost 0 bases to trimming and J lost 5 bases, with 5 bases between them. The CDR3 length is 12 residues. CDR3 protein: CATSRDEDEQYF. The CDR3 DNA is TGTGCCACCAGCAGAGACGAGGACGAGCAGTACTTC.

This clone is a singleton in its sample. This chain links TRBV6-6 with TRBJ2-7, with TRBD2 identical over 9 bases. The ends lost 3 bases at V and 1 base at J; junction bases unmatched: 4. The CDR3 has 15 residues. The germline gives CDR1 MNHNY, CDR2 SVGAGI (reference sequence). The CDR3 loop is CASSYPAGGSYEQYF. The CDR3 nucleotides are TGTGCCAGCAGTTATCCAGCGGGAGGATCCTACGAGCAGTACTTC.

The chain's CDR3 is CASSLVKRGRSGNTIYF. As DNA, the CDR3 is TGTGCCAGCAGCTTAGTAAAAAGGGGACGCTCTGGAAACACCATATATTTT. This sequence joins TRBV7-9 and TRBJ1-3; D possibly corresponds to TRBD1 (5 bases). Trimming removed 1 base from V and 0 bases from J, with 13 bases in between. The CDR3 runs 17 residues. Germline CDR1 reads SEHNR; CDR2 reads FQNEAQ (reference sequence).

This clone was seen just once. The chain uses TRBV28 and TRBJ1-4; D is uncertain. V gave up 4 bases and J gave up 6 bases, with 12 bases separating them. Germline CDR1 and CDR2: MDHEN and SYDVKM. This CDR3 is built from 14 residues. This chain's CDR3 is CASSSGPPDEKLFF. The CDR3 DNA is TGTGCCAGCAGTTCCGGACCTCCTGATGAAAAACTGTTTTTT.

Remarks on this clone: This could be a read error, since a much larger clone is one nucleotide away. The rearrangement joins TRBV6-5 to TRBJ1-2; D gene unclear. Germline V gene data show CDR1 as MNHEY and CDR2 as SVGAGI. The germline V and J ends were trimmed by 5 bases and 3 bases, with 13 bases remaining between them. CDR3 length: 14 residues. CDR3 amino acids: CASSTPYGDYGYTF. For the CDR3, the DNA is TGTGCCAGCAGTACCCCTTACGGCGACTATGGCTACACCTTC.

The rearrangement links TRBV28 to TRBJ2-3, with TRBD1 as a possible D gene (5 bases). CDR3 length equals 16 residues. Germline CDR1 is MDHEN and CDR2 is SYDVKM. Trimming removed 5 bases at V and 2 bases at J, with 17 bases between. CDR3 bases: TGTGCCAGCAGTCCCCAGCAGGGTGGGTCCACAGATACGCAGTATTTT. Translating gives CASSPQQGGSTDTQYF. The full variable domain, its missing parts supplied by reference TRBV28 and TRBJ2-3, is DVKVTQSSRYLVKRTGEKVFLECVQDMDHENMFWYRQDPGLGLRLIYFSYDVKMKEKGDIPEGYSVSREKKERFSLILESASTNQTSMYLCASSPQQGGSTDTQYFGPGTRLTVL.

CDR3 amino acids: CASSITSTPYNEQFF. The CDR3 coding sequence is TGTGCCAGTAGTATAACGTCTACCCCCTACAATGAGCAGTTCTTC. The J gene is TRBJ2-1, the V gene TRBV19; D is undetermined. The CDR3 is 15 amino acids. From germline, CDR1 is LNHDA and CDR2 SQIVND (reference sequence). The V end lost 2 bases, the J end lost 2 bases, and 10 bases lay between the germline ends.

The CDR3 bases are TGCAGCGTGGATGGGCGGGGCACAGATACGCAGTATTTT. It yields the protein CSVDGRGTDTQYF. V and J are TRBV29-1 and TRBJ2-3, with a weak D call TRBD2 (5 bases). The V end was cut by 6 bases, the J end by 1 base, with 11 bases between. Germline V lookup: CDR1 SQVTM, CDR2 ANQGSEA. This CDR3 comprises 13 residues.

This clone was detected only a few times. The V call is TRBV2, the J call TRBJ2-3, with D perhaps TRBD1 or TRBD2 (5 bases each). Per germline, CDR1 SNHLY and CDR2 FYNNEI. V lost 1 base, J lost 2 bases, and 13 bases lay in between. This CDR3 region has 16 residues. The CDR3 coding sequence is TGTGCCAGCAGTGAAGAAGGGACGGCGCACACAGATACGCAGTATTTT. This translates into CASSEEGTAHTDTQYF.